This TCR beta chain was sequenced during a study of T cell responses to AZD1222 COVID-19 vaccine. Study summary: The analysis combined second doses at about 4 or about 12 weeks.

Measured with immunoSEQ multiplex PCR; TCRdb has only the in-frame clones, and not every one. Of 110,000 to 150,000 clones in the sample, 88% were seen once. General study points: Females outnumbered males among donors, who were mostly white British; clonal diversity was possibly underestimated. Two AZD1222 doses significantly raised spike-specific TCR breadth and depth over controls.

In germline, CDR1 is DFQATT, CDR2 SNEGSKA (reference sequence). Trimming left V 5 bases short and J 1 base short, with 6 bases between. The CDR3 runs 11 residues. A remark on this clone: Its antigen is undetermined.

Sequencing was performed on peripheral blood, taken on day 0 of AZD1222 vaccination. The TCR comes from an adult in good health. The J gene is TRBJ2-7, the V gene TRBV20-1, with no clear D. CDR3 nucleotide sequence: TGCAGTGCTCCGAATTCCTACGAGCAGTACTTC. The encoded protein is CSAPNSYEQYF.